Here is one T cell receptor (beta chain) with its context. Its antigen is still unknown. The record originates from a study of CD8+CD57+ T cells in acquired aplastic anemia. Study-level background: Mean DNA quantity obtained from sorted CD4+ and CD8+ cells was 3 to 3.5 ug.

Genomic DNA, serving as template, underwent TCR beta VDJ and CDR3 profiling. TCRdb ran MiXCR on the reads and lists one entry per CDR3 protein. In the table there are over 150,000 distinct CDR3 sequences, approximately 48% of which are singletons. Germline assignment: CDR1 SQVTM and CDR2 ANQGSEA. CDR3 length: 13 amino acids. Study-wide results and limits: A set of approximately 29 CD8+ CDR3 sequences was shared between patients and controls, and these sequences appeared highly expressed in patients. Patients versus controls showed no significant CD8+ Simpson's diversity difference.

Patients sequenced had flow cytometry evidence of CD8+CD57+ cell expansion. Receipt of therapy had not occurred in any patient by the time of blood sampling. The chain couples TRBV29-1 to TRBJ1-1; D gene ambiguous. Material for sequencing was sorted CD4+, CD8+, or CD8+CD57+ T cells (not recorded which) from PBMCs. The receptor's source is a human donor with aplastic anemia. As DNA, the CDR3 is TGCTCGGCCGGCGGAATAGGGAACACTGAAGCTTTCTTT. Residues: CSAGGIGNTEAFF.